The T cell receptor (beta chain) under discussion was sequenced for a study of blood T cell repertoires in COVID-19. Self-reported history from a screening survey and questionnaire set each donor's cohort. Trimming at V came to 1 base and at J to 5 bases, leaving 6 bases not matched to a gene. The CDR3 sequence is 16 residues long. Germline CDR1 is SGHTA and CDR2 is FQGNSA. Sequenced by immunoSEQ multiplex PCR; TCRdb stores in-frame clones only, minus some. In the table there are 120,000 to 150,000 clones, approximately 80% of which are singletons. This clone has more than one count but fewer than ten.

The sequenced sample consisted of PBMCs or T cells enriched from blood (not recorded which). The chain carries TRBV7-2 and TRBJ1-5; 9 nucleotides line up with TRBD1. The source is a man aged 45-60 years in a cohort exposed to, infected with or recovered from COVID-19 (not recorded which). The CDR3 DNA follows: TGTGCCAGCAGCTTAGTTGGGACAGGGAACGATCAGCCCCAGCATTTT. It encodes CASSLVGTGNDQPQHF.